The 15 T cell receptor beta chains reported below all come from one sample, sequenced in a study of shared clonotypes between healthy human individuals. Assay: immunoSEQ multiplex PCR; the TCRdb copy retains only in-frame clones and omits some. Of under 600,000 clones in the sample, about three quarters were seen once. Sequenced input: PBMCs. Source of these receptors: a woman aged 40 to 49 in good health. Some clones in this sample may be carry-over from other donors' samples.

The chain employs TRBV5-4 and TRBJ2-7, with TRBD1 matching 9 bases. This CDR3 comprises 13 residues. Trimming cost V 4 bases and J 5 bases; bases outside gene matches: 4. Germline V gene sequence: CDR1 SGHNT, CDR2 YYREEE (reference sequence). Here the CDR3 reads CASSRDRDDEQYF. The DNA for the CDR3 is TGTGCCAGCAGCAGGGACAGGGACGACGAGCAGTACTTC. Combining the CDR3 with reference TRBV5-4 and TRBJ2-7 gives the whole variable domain ETGVTQSPTHLIKTRGQQVTLRCSSQSGHNTVSWYQQALGQGPQFIFQYYREEENGRGNFPPRFSGLQFPNYSSELNVNALELDDSALYLCASSRDRDDEQYFGPGTRLTVT.

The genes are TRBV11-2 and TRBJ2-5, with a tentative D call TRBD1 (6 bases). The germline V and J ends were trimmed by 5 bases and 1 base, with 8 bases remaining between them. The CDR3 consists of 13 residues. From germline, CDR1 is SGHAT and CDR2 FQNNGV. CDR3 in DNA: TGTGCCAGCAGCGGGGGCCTCCAAGAGACCCAGTACTTC. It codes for CASSGGLQETQYF.

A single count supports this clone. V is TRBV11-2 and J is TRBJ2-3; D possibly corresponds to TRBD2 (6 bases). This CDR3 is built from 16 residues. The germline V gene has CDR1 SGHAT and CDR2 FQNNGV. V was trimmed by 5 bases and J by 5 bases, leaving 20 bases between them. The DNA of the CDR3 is TGTGCCAGCAGCGTACAGACTAGTGTGGCGGAAGATACGCAGTATTTT. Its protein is CASSVQTSVAEDTQYF.

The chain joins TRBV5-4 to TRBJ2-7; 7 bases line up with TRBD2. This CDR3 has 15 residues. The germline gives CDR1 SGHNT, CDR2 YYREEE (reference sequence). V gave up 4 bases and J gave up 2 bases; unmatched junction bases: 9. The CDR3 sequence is CASSRLAEMTYEQYF. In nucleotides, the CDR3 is TGTGCCAGCAGCCGGCTAGCGGAGATGACCTACGAGCAGTACTTC.

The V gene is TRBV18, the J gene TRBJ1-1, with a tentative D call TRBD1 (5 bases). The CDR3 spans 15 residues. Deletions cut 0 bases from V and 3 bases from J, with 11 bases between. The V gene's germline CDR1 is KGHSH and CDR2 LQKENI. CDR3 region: CASSPPTARDTEAFF. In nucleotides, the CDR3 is TGTGCCAGCTCACCACCGACGGCCAGGGACACTGAAGCTTTCTTT.

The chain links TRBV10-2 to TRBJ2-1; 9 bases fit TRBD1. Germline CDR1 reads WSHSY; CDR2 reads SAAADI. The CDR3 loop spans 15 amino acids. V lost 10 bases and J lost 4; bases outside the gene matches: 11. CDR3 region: CAISSGTGTYNEQFF. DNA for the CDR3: TGCGCCATCTCTTCCGGGACAGGGACATACAATGAGCAGTTCTTC.

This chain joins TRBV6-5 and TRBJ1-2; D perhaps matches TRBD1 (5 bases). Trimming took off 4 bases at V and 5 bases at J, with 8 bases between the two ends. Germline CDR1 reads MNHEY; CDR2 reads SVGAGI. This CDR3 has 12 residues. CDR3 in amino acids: CASSFQGYGYTF. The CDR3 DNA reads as TGTGCCAGCAGTTTTCAGGGTTATGGCTACACCTTC.

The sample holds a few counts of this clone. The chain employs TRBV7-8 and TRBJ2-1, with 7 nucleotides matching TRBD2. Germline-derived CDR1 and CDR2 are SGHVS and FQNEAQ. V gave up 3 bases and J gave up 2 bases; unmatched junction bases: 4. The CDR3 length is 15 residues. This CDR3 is CASSFGGGTYNEQFF. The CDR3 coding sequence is TGTGCCAGCAGCTTTGGGGGAGGGACCTACAATGAGCAGTTCTTC.

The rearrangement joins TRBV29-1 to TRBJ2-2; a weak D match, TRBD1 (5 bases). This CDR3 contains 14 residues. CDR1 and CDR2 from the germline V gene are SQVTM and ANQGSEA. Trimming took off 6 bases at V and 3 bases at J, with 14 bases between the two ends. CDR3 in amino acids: CSVLRQWDTGELFF. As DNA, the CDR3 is TGCAGCGTCCTAAGACAGTGGGACACCGGGGAGCTGTTTTTT.

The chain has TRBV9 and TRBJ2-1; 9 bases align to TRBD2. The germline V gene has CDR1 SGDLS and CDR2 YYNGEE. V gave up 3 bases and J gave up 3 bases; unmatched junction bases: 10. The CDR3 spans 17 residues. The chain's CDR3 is CASSAWETSGVYNEQFF. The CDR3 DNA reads TGTGCCAGCAGCGCTTGGGAGACTAGCGGAGTCTACAATGAGCAGTTCTTC.

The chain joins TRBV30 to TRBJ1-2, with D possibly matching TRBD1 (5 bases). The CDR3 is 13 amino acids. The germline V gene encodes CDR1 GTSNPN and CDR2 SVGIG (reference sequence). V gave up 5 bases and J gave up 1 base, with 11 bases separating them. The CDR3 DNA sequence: TGTGCCTGGCGGAGAGGGGATAACTATGGCTACACCTTC. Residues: CAWRRGDNYGYTF.

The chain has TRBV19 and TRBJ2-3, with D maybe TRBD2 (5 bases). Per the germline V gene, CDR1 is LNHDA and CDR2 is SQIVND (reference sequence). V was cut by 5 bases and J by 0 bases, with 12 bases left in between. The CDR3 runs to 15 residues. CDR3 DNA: TGTGCCAGTAGTGAGGGCGCCAGAAGCACAGATACGCAGTATTTT. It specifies CASSEGARSTDTQYF.

The CDR3 spells CASSPRTGSGNTIYF. The CDR3 nucleotides read TGTGCCAGCTCCCCCCGGACAGGGTCTGGAAACACCATATATTTT. V gene TRBV18 combines with J gene TRBJ1-3; TRBD1 aligns across 8 bases. The germline CDR1 and CDR2 sequences are KGHSH and LQKENI. CDR3 length: 15 amino acids. Trimming took 6 bases from V and 1 from J; bases not matched to a gene: 5. Supplemented by reference TRBV18 and TRBJ1-3, the full variable domain reads NAGVMQNPRHLVRRRGQEARLRCSPMKGHSHVYWYRQLPEEGLKFMVYLQKENIIDESGMPKERFSAEFPKEGPSILRIQQVVRGDSAAYFCASSPRTGSGNTIYFGEGSWLTVV.

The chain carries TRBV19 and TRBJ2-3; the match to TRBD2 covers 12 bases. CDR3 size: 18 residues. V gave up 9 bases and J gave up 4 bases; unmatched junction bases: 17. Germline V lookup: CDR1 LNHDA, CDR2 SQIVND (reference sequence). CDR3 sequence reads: CASDTRGLAGVGADTQYF. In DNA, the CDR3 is TGTGCCAGCGACACCCGGGGACTAGCGGGCGTGGGGGCAGATACGCAGTATTTT.

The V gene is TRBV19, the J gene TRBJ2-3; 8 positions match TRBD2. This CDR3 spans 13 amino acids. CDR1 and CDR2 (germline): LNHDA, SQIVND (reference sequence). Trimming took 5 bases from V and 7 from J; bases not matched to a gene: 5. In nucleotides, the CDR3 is TGTGCCAGTAGTGGAGCGGGAGCGTATACGCAGTATTTT. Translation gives CASSGAGAYTQYF.